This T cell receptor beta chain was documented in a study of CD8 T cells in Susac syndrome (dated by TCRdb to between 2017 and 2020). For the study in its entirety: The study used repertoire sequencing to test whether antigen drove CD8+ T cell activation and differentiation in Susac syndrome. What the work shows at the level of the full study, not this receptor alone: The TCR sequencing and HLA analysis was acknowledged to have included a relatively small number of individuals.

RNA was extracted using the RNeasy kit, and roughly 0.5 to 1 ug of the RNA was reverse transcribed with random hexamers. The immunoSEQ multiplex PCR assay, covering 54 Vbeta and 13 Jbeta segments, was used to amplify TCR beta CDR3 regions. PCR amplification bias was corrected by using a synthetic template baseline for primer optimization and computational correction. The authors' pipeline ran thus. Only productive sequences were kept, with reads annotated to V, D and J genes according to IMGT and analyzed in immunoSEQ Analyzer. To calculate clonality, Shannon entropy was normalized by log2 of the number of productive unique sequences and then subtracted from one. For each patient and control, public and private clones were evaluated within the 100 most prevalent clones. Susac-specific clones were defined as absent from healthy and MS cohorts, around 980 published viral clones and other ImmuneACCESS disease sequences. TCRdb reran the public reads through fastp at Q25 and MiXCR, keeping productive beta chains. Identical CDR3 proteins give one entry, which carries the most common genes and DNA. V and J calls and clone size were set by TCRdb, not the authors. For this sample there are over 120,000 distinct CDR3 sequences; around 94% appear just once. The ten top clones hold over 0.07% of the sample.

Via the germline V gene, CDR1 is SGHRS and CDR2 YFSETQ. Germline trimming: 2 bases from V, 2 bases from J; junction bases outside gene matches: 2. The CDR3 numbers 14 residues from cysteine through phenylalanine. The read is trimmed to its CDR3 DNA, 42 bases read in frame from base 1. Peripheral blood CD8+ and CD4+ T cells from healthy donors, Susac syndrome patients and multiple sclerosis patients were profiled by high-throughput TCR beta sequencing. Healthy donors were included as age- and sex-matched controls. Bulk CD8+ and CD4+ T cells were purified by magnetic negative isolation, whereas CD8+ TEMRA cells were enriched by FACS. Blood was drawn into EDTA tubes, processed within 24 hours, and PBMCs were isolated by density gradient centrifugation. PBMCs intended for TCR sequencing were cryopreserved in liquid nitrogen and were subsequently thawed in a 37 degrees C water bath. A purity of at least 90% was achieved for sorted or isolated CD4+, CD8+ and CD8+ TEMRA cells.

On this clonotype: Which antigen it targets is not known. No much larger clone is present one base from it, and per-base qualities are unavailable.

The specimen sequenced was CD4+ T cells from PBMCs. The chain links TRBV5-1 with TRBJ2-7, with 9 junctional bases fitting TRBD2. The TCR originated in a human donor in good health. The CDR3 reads CASSFAGGTYEQYF. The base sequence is TGCGCCAGCAGCTTCGCGGGGGGGACCTACGAGCAGTACTTC.